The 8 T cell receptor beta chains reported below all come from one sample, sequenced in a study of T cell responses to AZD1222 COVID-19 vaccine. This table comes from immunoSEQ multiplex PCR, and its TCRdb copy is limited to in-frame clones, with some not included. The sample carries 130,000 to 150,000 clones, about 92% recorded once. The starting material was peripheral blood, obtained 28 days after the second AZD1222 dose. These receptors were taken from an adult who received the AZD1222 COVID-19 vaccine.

DNA of the CDR3: TGTGCCAGCAGCCACAGGGACTATGAGCAGTTCTTC. Protein: CASSHRDYEQFF. The J gene is TRBJ2-1, the V gene TRBV7-2, with D perhaps matching TRBD1 or TRBD2 (6 bases each). Germline CDR1 is SGHTA and CDR2 is FQGNSA. The CDR3 has 12 amino acids. Deletions cut 5 bases from V and 8 bases from J, with 10 bases between.

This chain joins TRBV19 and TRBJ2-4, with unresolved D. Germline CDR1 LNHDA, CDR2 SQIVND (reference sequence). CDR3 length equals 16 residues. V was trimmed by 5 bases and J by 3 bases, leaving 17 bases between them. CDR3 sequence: CASSSSTQWGKNIQYF. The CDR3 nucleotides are TGTGCCAGTAGTTCGTCGACCCAATGGGGCAAAAACATTCAGTACTTC. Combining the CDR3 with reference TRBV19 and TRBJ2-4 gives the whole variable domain DGGITQSPKYLFRKEGQNVTLSCEQNLNHDAMYWYRQDPGQGLRLIYYSQIVNDFQKGDIAEGYSVSREKKESFPLTVTSAQKNPTAFYLCASSSSTQWGKNIQYFGAGTRLSVL.

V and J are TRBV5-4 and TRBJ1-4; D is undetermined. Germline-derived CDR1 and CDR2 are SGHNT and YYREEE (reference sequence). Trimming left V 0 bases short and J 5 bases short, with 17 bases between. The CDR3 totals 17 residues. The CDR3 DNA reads TGTGCCAGCAGCTTGGCCGGTGGAGGGAATAAGAATGAAAAACTGTTTTTT. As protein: CASSLAGGGNKNEKLFF.

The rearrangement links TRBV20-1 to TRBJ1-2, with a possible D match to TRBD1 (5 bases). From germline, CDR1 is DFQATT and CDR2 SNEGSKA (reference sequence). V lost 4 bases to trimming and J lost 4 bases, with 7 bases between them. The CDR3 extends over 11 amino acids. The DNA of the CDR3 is TGCAGTGCTACAGGGTCCTATGGCTACACCTTC. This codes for CSATGSYGYTF.

DNA for the CDR3: TGTGCCAGCAGCTCCGTGACTCGACAAGAGACCCAGTACTTC. Protein product: CASSSVTRQETQYF. The chain combines TRBV5-5 with TRBJ2-5; unclear D gene. The CDR3 consists of 14 residues. V lost 3 bases to trimming and J lost 2 bases, with 11 bases between them. CDR1 SGHKS and CDR2 YYEKEE come from the germline V gene (reference sequence).

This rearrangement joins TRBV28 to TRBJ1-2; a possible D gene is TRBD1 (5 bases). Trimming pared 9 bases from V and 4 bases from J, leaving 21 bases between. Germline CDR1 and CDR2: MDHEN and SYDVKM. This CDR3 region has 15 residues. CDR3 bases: TGTGCCAGTCAGGGAGGGCTGAGGGTAACCTATGGCTACACCTTC. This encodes CASQGGLRVTYGYTF.

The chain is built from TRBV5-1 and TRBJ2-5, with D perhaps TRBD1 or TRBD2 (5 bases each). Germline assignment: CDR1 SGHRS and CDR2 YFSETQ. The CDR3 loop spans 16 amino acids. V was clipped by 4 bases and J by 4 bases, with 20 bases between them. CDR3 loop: CASSPMGPREGETQYF. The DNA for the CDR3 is TGCGCCAGCAGCCCGATGGGACCGCGAGAAGGAGAGACCCAGTACTTC.

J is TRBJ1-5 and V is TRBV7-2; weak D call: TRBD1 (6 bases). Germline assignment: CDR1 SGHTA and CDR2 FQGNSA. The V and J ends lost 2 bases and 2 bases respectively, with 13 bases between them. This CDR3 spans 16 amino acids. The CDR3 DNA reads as TGTGCCAGCAGCTTAAACAGGGCCGGTGGCAATCAGCCCCAGCATTTT. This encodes CASSLNRAGGNQPQHF.